Below, 15 T cell receptor beta chains from the same sample are listed, as sequenced in a study of blood T cell repertoires in COVID-19. TCRdb's copy holds only in-frame clones and misses some; the assay was immunoSEQ multiplex PCR. The table shows about 15,000 clones, with around three quarters occurring only once. Sequenced material: peripheral blood. The receptor source for this set is a man between 65 and 85 years old with active or convalescent COVID-19.

The genes are TRBV6-5 and TRBJ1-2, with 9 bases identical to TRBD1. The CDR3 is 14 residues long. Germline V gene sequence: CDR1 MNHEY, CDR2 SVGAGI. V gave up 6 bases and J gave up 7 bases; unmatched junction bases: 9. CDR3 sequence (DNA): TGTGCCAGCAGCCTACAGGGGGCGAGAAGTGGCTACACCTTC. It is translated as CASSLQGARSGYTF.

The V gene is TRBV3-1 (or the pseudogene TRBV3-2), the J gene TRBJ1-1; D is uncertain. The CDR3 totals 14 residues. Germline-derived CDR1 and CDR2 are LGHDT and YNNKEL (reference sequence). The V end was cut by 0 bases, the J end by 1 base, with 6 bases between. Written as DNA, the CDR3 is TGTGCCAGCAGCCAAGATTTCCGGAACACTGAAGCTTTCTTT. It encodes CASSQDFRNTEAFF.

The V gene is TRBV7-2, the J gene TRBJ2-7; D possibly corresponds to TRBD2 (7 bases). There are 15 residues in the CDR3. Deletions cut 1 base from V and 4 bases from J, with 14 bases between. Per germline, CDR1 SGHTA and CDR2 FQGNSA. The CDR3 nucleotides read TGTGCCAGCAGCTTAGGTGGGGGGGGCAATTACGAGCAGTACTTC. This sequence encodes CASSLGGGGNYEQYF.

The rearrangement links TRBV5-1 to TRBJ1-1, with TRBD1 as a possible D gene (6 bases). Germline V gene lookup returns CDR1 SGHRS and CDR2 YFSETQ. The CDR3 runs 14 residues. V shed 2 bases and J shed 4 bases, with 12 bases lying between them. CDR3 coding DNA: TGCGCCAGCAGCTTACAGGGCGACTTCACTGAAGCTTTCTTT. The encoded protein is CASSLQGDFTEAFF.

This chain connects TRBV28 to TRBJ2-5; 14 bases are shared with TRBD2. Germline V lookup: CDR1 MDHEN, CDR2 SYDVKM. The ends lost 6 bases at V and 5 bases at J; junction bases unmatched: 5. The CDR3 length is 15 residues. CDR3 DNA sequence: TGTGCCAGCAGCCCGGGACTAGCGGGAGCGGAGACCCAGTACTTC. This translates into CASSPGLAGAETQYF.

The chain joins TRBV10-3 to TRBJ1-3; 10 nucleotides match TRBD1. V lost 2 bases, J lost 4 bases, and 8 bases stayed unmatched. The germline V gene encodes CDR1 ENHRY and CDR2 SYGVKD. This CDR3 is built from 17 residues. CDR3 DNA: TGTGCCATCAGTGAGGGCAGACAGGGGGCGACCGGAAACACCATATATTTT. Amino acid sequence: CAISEGRQGATGNTIYF.

This chain connects TRBV19 to TRBJ1-5, with 8 bases identical to TRBD1. V dropped 3 bases and J dropped 8; count of bases not matched to a gene: 3. Looked up from germline, CDR1 is LNHDA and CDR2 is SQIVND (reference sequence). CDR3 size: 13 residues. The CDR3 DNA follows: TGTGCCAGTAGTATCGACAGGGGAAAGCCCCAGCATTTT. This translates into CASSIDRGKPQHF.

The gene calls are TRBV3-1 (or the pseudogene TRBV3-2) and TRBJ1-2; no definite D call. Trimming removed 4 bases from V and 2 bases from J, with 11 bases in between. CDR1 and CDR2 from the germline V gene are LGHDT and YNNKEL (reference sequence). This CDR3 is built from 14 residues. CDR3 region: CASSLWSENYGYTF. The CDR3 DNA follows: TGTGCCAGCAGCCTATGGTCAGAAAACTATGGCTACACCTTC.

The gene calls are TRBV5-1 and TRBJ2-1, with 7 bases lining up with TRBD2. Germline trimming cut 1 base from V and 8 bases from J; bases unmatched to any gene: 9. This CDR3 is 15 amino acids long. CDR1 and CDR2 from the germline V gene are SGHRS and YFSETQ. CDR3 nucleotides: TGCGCCAGCAGCTTGTCTAGCGGCCCATGGGATGAGCAGTTCTTC. It specifies CASSLSSGPWDEQFF. The entire variable domain, with the rest obtained from reference TRBV5-1 and TRBJ2-1, is as follows: KAGVTQTPRYLIKTRGQQVTLSCSPISGHRSVSWYQQTPGQGLQFLFEYFSETQRNKGNFPGRFSGRQFSNSRSEMNVSTLELGDSALYLCASSLSSGPWDEQFFGPGTRLTVL.

This clone has only a few counts. The V gene is TRBV3-1 (or the pseudogene TRBV3-2), the J gene TRBJ2-2; possibly TRBD2 for D (5 bases). CDR1 and CDR2 from the germline V gene are LGHDT and YNNKEL (reference sequence). The CDR3 consists of 15 residues. Between the trimmed V and J ends, which lost 1 base and 6 bases, there was a span of 12 bases. The CDR3 bases are TGTGCCAGCAGCCAAGGTCCCGGGCGGGCCGGGGAGCTGTTTTTT. Its translation is CASSQGPGRAGELFF.

The chain employs TRBV7-2 and TRBJ2-1; 11 bases are shared with TRBD2. The CDR3 is 16 residues long. V trimming: 4 bases; J trimming: 6 bases; junction bases outside the gene matches: 8. CDR1 and CDR2 from the germline V gene are SGHTA and FQGNSA. The DNA of the CDR3 is TGTGCCAGCAGCTCGACGGGACTAGCGGAACGCAATGAGCAGTTCTTC. Protein sequence: CASSSTGLAERNEQFF.

The rearrangement links TRBV4-1 to TRBJ2-7, with D unresolved. V lost 0 bases, J lost 2 bases, and 20 bases lay in between. CDR3 length: 18 residues. Germline-derived CDR1 and CDR2 are MGHRA and YSYEKL. CDR3 sequence (DNA): TGCGCCAGCAGCCAAGATAACTACGTAGTCTCACCGGCCTACGAGCAGTACTTC. It codes for CASSQDNYVVSPAYEQYF.

The count of this clone is one. This chain uses TRBV7-2 with TRBJ2-7; tentatively, D is TRBD1 (6 bases). V was shortened by 0 bases and J by 6 bases, with 9 bases between the two germline ends. Germline assignment: CDR1 SGHTA and CDR2 FQGNSA. The CDR3 runs 13 residues. CDR3 loop: CASSLARGGEQYF. In nucleotides, the CDR3 is TGTGCCAGCAGCTTAGCCAGGGGCGGCGAGCAGTACTTC.

This clone has a single count. The chain has TRBV19 and TRBJ2-3; 7 positions match TRBD2. CDR1 and CDR2 from the germline V gene are LNHDA and SQIVND (reference sequence). The CDR3 is 15 residues long. Trimming cost V 3 bases and J 2 bases; bases outside gene matches: 5. The CDR3 DNA is TGTGCCAGTAGTATGTGGGGGGGGATCACAGATACGCAGTATTTT. Protein sequence: CASSMWGGITDTQYF.

In the case of this clone: An end of the junction differs from the germline gene, which may be a read error. V is TRBV2 and J is TRBJ1-1; the D gene is possibly TRBD1 (5 bases). This CDR3 spans 13 amino acids. Germline V gene data show CDR1 as SNHLY and CDR2 as FYNNEI. Written as DNA, the CDR3 is TGTGCCAGCAGTTTGACAGAGAACTCTGAAGCTTTCTTT. It translates to CASSLTENSEAFF.